Below, 29 T cell receptor beta chains from the same sample are listed, as sequenced in a study of blood T cell repertoires in COVID-19. TCRdb's table, derived via immunoSEQ multiplex PCR, lists solely in-frame clones and lacks some. Of over 7,000 clones detected, roughly 80% appear once; the ten largest clones hold 10%. Sample: peripheral blood. All receptors derive from a human donor in a cohort sampled during active COVID-19.

The V and J genes are TRBV15 and TRBJ1-5; 11 bases are shared with TRBD1. Germline V gene lookup returns CDR1 LNHNV and CDR2 YYDKDF (reference sequence). CDR3 length: 16 residues. The V segment lost 4 bases and the J segment 3 bases; nucleotides outside the gene matches: 5. DNA for the CDR3: TGTGCCACCAGCACTGGACAGGGGGCGGTCAATCAGCCCCAGCATTTT. It codes for CATSTGQGAVNQPQHF.

The gene calls are TRBV27 and TRBJ1-1; 8 nucleotides agree with TRBD1. Germline V gene sequence: CDR1 MNHEY, CDR2 SMNVEV (reference sequence). V trimming: 4 bases; J trimming: 5 bases; junction bases outside the gene matches: 6. This CDR3 spans 14 amino acids. Here the CDR3 DNA reads TGTGCCAGCAGTTACAGGGGGTTAAAGACTGAAGCTTTCTTT. Its translation: CASSYRGLKTEAFF.

In its sample, this clone was seen once. The chain employs TRBV18 and TRBJ1-1; maybe TRBD1 (5 bases). V lost 2 bases and J 1 base, leaving 8 bases between the germline ends. The CDR3 consists of 14 residues. Germline V gives CDR1 KGHSH, CDR2 LQKENI. The DNA of the CDR3 is TGTGCCAGCTCACCAGCCAGGGAGAACACTGAAGCTTTCTTT. This gives the protein CASSPARENTEAFF. Using reference TRBV18 and TRBJ1-1 for the parts outside the CDR3, the full variable domain is NAGVMQNPRHLVRRRGQEARLRCSPMKGHSHVYWYRQLPEEGLKFMVYLQKENIIDESGMPKERFSAEFPKEGPSILRIQQVVRGDSAAYFCASSPARENTEAFFGQGTRLTVV.

The chain is built from TRBV2 and TRBJ2-3, with D tentatively TRBD1 (5 bases). The CDR3 extends over 14 amino acids. V lost 2 bases and J 5 bases, leaving 11 bases between the germline ends. Germline V CDR1 and CDR2: SNHLY, FYNNEI. CDR3 loop: CASSEQGLGDTQYF. The CDR3 DNA sequence: TGTGCCAGCAGTGAACAGGGCCTGGGAGATACGCAGTATTTT.

This chain uses TRBV5-1 with TRBJ1-2, with 11 bases aligning to TRBD1. V lost 5 bases, J lost 5 bases, and 5 bases stayed unmatched. The CDR3 length is 14 residues. Germline CDR1 SGHRS, CDR2 YFSETQ. The CDR3 protein is CASSWGQGGYGYTF. In DNA, the CDR3 is TGCGCCAGCAGTTGGGGACAGGGGGGATATGGCTACACCTTC.

The J gene is TRBJ1-2, the V gene TRBV4-1, with D perhaps TRBD1 (6 bases). V lost 0 bases and J 6 bases, leaving 14 bases between the germline ends. The CDR3 covers 15 residues. Germline loops: CDR1 MGHRA, CDR2 YSYEKL. This chain's CDR3 is CASSQEMGAGNGYTF. DNA of the CDR3: TGCGCCAGCAGCCAAGAGATGGGGGCCGGAAATGGCTACACCTTC.

This clone was seen just once. The rearrangement uses TRBV7-2 and TRBJ2-7; D call uncertain. V lost 1 base and J 6 bases, leaving 7 bases between the germline ends. The CDR3 length is 12 residues. The germline CDR1 and CDR2 sequences are SGHTA and FQGNSA. CDR3 nucleotide sequence: TGTGCCAGCAGCTTAGACATCCTCGAGCAGTACTTC. Its protein is CASSLDILEQYF.

This chain joins TRBV28 and TRBJ2-1, with 8 bases fitting TRBD2. The CDR3 has 14 residues. Trimming cost V 8 bases and J 0 bases; bases outside gene matches: 3. CDR1 and CDR2 (germline): MDHEN, SYDVKM. CDR3 in amino acids: CASELAGSYNEQFF. CDR3 DNA: TGTGCCAGCGAGCTAGCGGGCTCCTACAATGAGCAGTTCTTC.

The V call is TRBV5-5, the J call TRBJ2-7, with D possibly matching TRBD2 (6 bases). The ends were cut back, 3 bases at V and 5 bases at J, with 15 bases in the middle. Germline V lookup: CDR1 SGHKS, CDR2 YYEKEE (reference sequence). The length of the CDR3 is 14 residues. CDR3 sequence reads: CASSSLAESNEQYF. In DNA form, the CDR3 reads TGTGCCAGCAGCTCTTTAGCGGAAAGTAACGAGCAGTACTTC. The full variable domain, rest sourced from reference TRBV5-5 and TRBJ2-7, is DAGVTQSPTHLIKTRGQQVTLRCSPISGHKSVSWYQQVLGQGPQFIFQYYEKEERGRGNFPDRFSARQFPNYSSELNVNALLLGDSALYLCASSSLAESNEQYFGPGTRLTVT.

The sample holds a few counts of this clone. CDR3: CASSRDTMADTQYF. In DNA, the CDR3 is TGTGCCAGCAGCAGGGACACGATGGCAGATACGCAGTATTTT. The rearrangement joins TRBV7-6 to TRBJ2-3, with D tentatively TRBD1 (6 bases). Trimming took off 5 bases at V and 4 bases at J, with 13 bases between the two ends. This CDR3 region has 14 residues. Germline V gives CDR1 SGHVS, CDR2 FNYEAQ.

J is TRBJ2-5 and V is TRBV10-3, with TRBD2 matching over 11 bases. Losses at the gene ends were 6 bases for V and 5 bases for J; bases not matched to a gene: 8. CDR3 length equals 15 residues. Germline assignment: CDR1 ENHRY and CDR2 SYGVKD. The chain's CDR3 is CAIRDSGGAGETQYF. Written as DNA, the CDR3 is TGTGCCATCAGGGATAGCGGGGGGGCAGGCGAGACCCAGTACTTC.

This rearrangement joins TRBV2 to TRBJ2-7, with D tentatively TRBD2 (5 bases). The length of the CDR3 is 13 residues. The germline CDR1 and CDR2 sequences are SNHLY and FYNNEI. The germline V and J ends were trimmed by 7 bases and 2 bases, with 12 bases remaining between them. CDR3: CASKADSTYEQYF. The CDR3 DNA follows: TGTGCCAGCAAGGCGGACTCAACCTACGAGCAGTACTTC.

This clone was recorded once. The chain employs TRBV6-5 and TRBJ1-3, with D unresolved. This CDR3 is built from 14 residues. Germline values: CDR1 MNHEY, CDR2 SVGAGI. V lost 6 bases, J lost 7 bases, and 16 bases lay in between. DNA of the CDR3: TGTGCCAGCAGCGCAGGCCCAGTCGGCAACACCATATATTTT. Encoded protein: CASSAGPVGNTIYF.

This chain links TRBV7-9 with TRBJ2-3; 10 bases match TRBD2. The length of the CDR3 is 14 residues. The germline CDR1 and CDR2 sequences are SEHNR and FQNEAQ (reference sequence). J lost 3 bases, V lost 4 bases, and 1 base had no gene match. CDR3: CASSSSGGTDTQYF. DNA for the CDR3: TGTGCCAGCAGCTCTAGCGGGGGAACAGATACGCAGTATTTT.

The chain joins TRBV3-1 (or the pseudogene TRBV3-2) to TRBJ1-1, with TRBD1 matching 8 bases. This CDR3 is 15 amino acids long. Trimming took 4 bases from V and 1 from J; bases not matched to a gene: 5. Germline V gene data show CDR1 as LGHDT and CDR2 as YNNKEL (reference sequence). The chain's CDR3 is CASSLGQGQNTEAFF. The DNA of the CDR3 is TGTGCCAGCAGCCTAGGACAGGGCCAGAACACTGAAGCTTTCTTT.

The chain combines TRBV9 with TRBJ2-5, with TRBD2 identical over 8 bases. V lost 4 bases and J lost 5; bases outside the gene matches: 10. The germline gives CDR1 SGDLS, CDR2 YYNGEE. CDR3 size: 15 residues. The CDR3 here is CASSPRGGSEETQYF. DNA of the CDR3: TGTGCCAGCAGCCCCCGCGGGGGGTCGGAGGAGACCCAGTACTTC.

The V gene is TRBV21-1, the J gene TRBJ1-6; the table's D call TRBD1 went unverified against the DNA. TRBV21-1 is assigned pseudogene status. This CDR3 contains 22 residues. DNA of the CDR3: TGTGCCAGCAGCAAAGCTGACAGGGTCAAATTTTCTTCGAGCTCCTATAATTCACCCCTCCACTTT. Residues: CASSKADRVKFSSSSYNSPLHF.

The chain carries TRBV6-2 or TRBV6-3 and TRBJ1-1; D unclear. V gave up 0 bases and J gave up 4 bases, with 12 bases separating them. Germline CDR1 is MNHEY and CDR2 is SVGEGT. The CDR3 is 15 amino acids. This CDR3 is CASSYSEGEGTEAFF. The CDR3 DNA sequence: TGTGCCAGCAGTTACTCCGAGGGCGAGGGCACTGAAGCTTTCTTT.

This rearrangement joins TRBV30 to TRBJ2-2; D gene unclear. V lost 0 bases, J lost 4 bases, and 9 bases lay in between. The germline CDR1 and CDR2 sequences are GTSNPN and SVGIG (reference sequence). This CDR3 region has 14 residues. The CDR3 DNA is TGTGCCTGGAGTGTAAGCCTAATCACCGGGGAGCTGTTTTTT. This encodes CAWSVSLITGELFF. Together with reference TRBV30 and TRBJ2-2, the CDR3 gives the full variable domain: SQTIHQWPATLVQPVGSPLSLECTVEGTSNPNLYWYRQAAGRGLQLLFYSVGIGQISSEVPQNLSASRPQDRQFILSSKKLLLSDSGFYLCAWSVSLITGELFFGEGSRLTVL.

This chain links TRBV9 with TRBJ2-3; 10 bases map to TRBD2. The CDR3 length is 16 residues. The trim removed 3 bases at V and 3 bases at J, leaving 7 bases unmatched. Looked up from germline, CDR1 is SGDLS and CDR2 is YYNGEE. The DNA of the CDR3 is TGTGCCAGCAGCGGGATAGCGGGGGGCGGGACAGATACGCAGTATTTT. It encodes CASSGIAGGGTDTQYF.

DNA of the CDR3: TGTGCCAGCAGTGAAGGGACAGGGGGCTCTAATCAGCCCCAGCATTTT. Amino acid sequence: CASSEGTGGSNQPQHF. The chain is built from TRBV28 and TRBJ1-5; 12 positions agree with TRBD1. This CDR3 has 16 amino acids. The germline gives CDR1 MDHEN, CDR2 SYDVKM. With V trimmed by 5 bases and J by 4 bases, 6 bases remained unmatched.

V and J are TRBV9 and TRBJ2-1; TRBD2 aligns across 10 bases. This CDR3 has 16 amino acids. V shed 3 bases, J shed 3 bases, and the junction held 6 bases outside the gene matches. The germline V gene encodes CDR1 SGDLS and CDR2 YYNGEE. The CDR3 nucleotides read TGTGCCAGCAGCGCCTATACTAGCGGGGACTACAATGAGCAGTTCTTC. Translated: CASSAYTSGDYNEQFF.

This chain uses TRBV19 with TRBJ2-7; D is perhaps TRBD1 (5 bases). The CDR3 has 13 residues. The ends were cut back, 8 bases at V and 0 bases at J, with 11 bases in the middle. Germline V gene sequence: CDR1 LNHDA, CDR2 SQIVND (reference sequence). CDR3 loop: CASRAGHSYEQYF. For the CDR3, the DNA is TGTGCCAGTCGTGCAGGGCACTCCTACGAGCAGTACTTC. Based on the CDR3 plus reference TRBV19 and TRBJ2-7, the full variable domain is DGGITQSPKYLFRKEGQNVTLSCEQNLNHDAMYWYRQDPGQGLRLIYYSQIVNDFQKGDIAEGYSVSREKKESFPLTVTSAQKNPTAFYLCASRAGHSYEQYFGPGTRLTVT.

This clone appeared once. This rearrangement joins TRBV6-5 to TRBJ1-6; D gene ambiguous. V was clipped by 11 bases and J by 0 bases, with 8 bases between them. The CDR3 has 13 residues. Germline CDR1 and CDR2: MNHEY and SVGAGI. CDR3 coding DNA: TGTGCCGCCACCAGCTCCTATAATTCACCCCTCCACTTT. Its protein product is CAATSSYNSPLHF.

This chain links TRBV11-2 with TRBJ2-2; TRBD2 matches 7 bases. CDR1 is SGHAT, CDR2 FQNNGV, per germline. The CDR3 totals 13 residues. V gave up 5 bases and J gave up 7 bases; unmatched junction bases: 4. CDR3 region: CASSPGEGGELFF. The CDR3 region has the DNA TGTGCCAGCAGCCCCGGGGAGGGCGGGGAGCTGTTTTTT.

The chain uses TRBV4-1 and TRBJ2-4, with D unresolved. Germline V gene data show CDR1 as MGHRA and CDR2 as YSYEKL. With 1 base removed from V and 6 bases from J, the gap between germline ends came to 10 bases. The CDR3 loop spans 14 amino acids. CDR3 amino acids: CASSQGQVRNIQYF. DNA of the CDR3: TGCGCCAGCAGCCAAGGTCAGGTCCGAAACATTCAGTACTTC.

The chain recombines TRBV6-5 with TRBJ2-5; 10 nucleotides line up with TRBD2. The J segment lost 3 bases and the V segment lost 6 bases, leaving 4 bases of the junction unmatched. This CDR3 is built from 14 residues. The V gene's germline CDR1 is MNHEY and CDR2 SVGAGI. CDR3 loop: CASSLSGGKETQYF. The CDR3 DNA follows: TGTGCCAGCAGCCTTAGCGGGGGGAAAGAGACCCAGTACTTC.

The rearrangement links TRBV24-1 to TRBJ2-3; D remains ambiguous. Trimming stripped 6 bases from V and 4 bases from J, with 4 bases between. Germline CDR1 reads KGHDR; CDR2 reads SFDVKD. The CDR3 sequence is 11 residues long. This chain's CDR3 is CATSQSDTQYF. CDR3 sequence (DNA): TGTGCCACCAGTCAATCAGATACGCAGTATTTT.

The V call is TRBV4-3, the J call TRBJ2-3; the match to TRBD2 covers 7 bases. Germline CDR1 is LGHNA and CDR2 is YSLEER. The V and J ends lost 0 bases and 8 bases, in that order; junction bases with no gene match: 8. The CDR3 sequence is 15 residues long. CDR3 sequence (DNA): TGCGCCAGCAGCCAAGAGGGCCGTTGGGGGGGTACGCAGTATTTT. Protein: CASSQEGRWGGTQYF.